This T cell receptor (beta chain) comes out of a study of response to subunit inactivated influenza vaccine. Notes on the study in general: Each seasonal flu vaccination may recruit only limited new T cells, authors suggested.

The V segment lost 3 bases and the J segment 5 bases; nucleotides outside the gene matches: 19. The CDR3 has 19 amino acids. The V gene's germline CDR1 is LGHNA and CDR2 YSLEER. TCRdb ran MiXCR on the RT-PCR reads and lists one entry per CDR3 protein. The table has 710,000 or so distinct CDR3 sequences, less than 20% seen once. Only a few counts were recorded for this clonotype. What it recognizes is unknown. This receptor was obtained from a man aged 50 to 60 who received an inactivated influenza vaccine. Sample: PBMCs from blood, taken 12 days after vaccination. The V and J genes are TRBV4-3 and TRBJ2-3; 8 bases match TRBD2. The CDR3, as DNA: TGCGCCAGCAGCCATCACTCCACTTCGCGGGGGGCTGGAGGAGATACGCAGTATTTT. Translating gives CASSHHSTSRGAGGDTQYF.